Listed below are T cell receptor beta chains from one sample, sequenced in a study of blood T cell repertoires in COVID-19. Measured with immunoSEQ multiplex PCR; TCRdb has only the in-frame clones, and not every one. The sample includes 200,000 to 250,000 clones, approximately 78% of them seen just once. The material sequenced was peripheral blood. Receptors originate from a woman older than 75 with COVID-19, enrolled during active disease. Each CDR3 is given with its conserved first and last residue. The D gene is left open where the match is weak. Clone size is shown for a subset of rows, as once, few, many or a class of expanded clone.

CDR3 protein	CDR3 DNA	D gene	J gene	V gene	clone size
CASKYYSNYGYTF	TGTGCCAGCAAGTATTACAGTAACTATGGCTACACCTTC	NA	TRBJ1-2	TRBV28	NA
CASSIAGDTEAFF	TGTGCCAGTAGTATCGCGGGGGACACTGAAGCTTTCTTT	NA	TRBJ1-1	TRBV19	NA
CASSIAQRGQETQYF	TGTGCCAGTAGTATAGCCCAGCGGGGACAAGAGACCCAGTACTTC	TRBD2	TRBJ2-5	TRBV19	NA
CASSLGVSGYEQYF	TGTGCCAGCAGCTTAGGAGTTAGCGGCTACGAGCAGTACTTC	NA	TRBJ2-7	TRBV7-8	NA
CASSRGQLERDGYTF	TGTGCCAGCTCACGAGGACAGCTTGAACGAGATGGCTACACCTTC	NA	TRBJ1-2	TRBV18	NA
CASRLQGNTIYF	TGTGCCAGCAGGCTACAGGGAAACACCATATATTTT	NA	TRBJ1-3	TRBV2	NA
CASSYGDRGNTEAFF	TGTGCCAGCAGTTACGGGGACAGGGGGAACACTGAAGCTTTCTTT	TRBD1	TRBJ1-1	TRBV6-5	NA
CASSRYWGGPEAFF	TGTGCCAGCAGCCGGTATTGGGGCGGCCCTGAAGCTTTCTTT	NA	TRBJ1-1	TRBV5-6	NA
CASSVGPSGVTGGELFF	TGTGCCAGCAGCGTAGGCCCTAGCGGGGTGACAGGTGGGGAGCTGTTTTTT	TRBD2	TRBJ2-2	TRBV9	NA
CAWSVKGAGRAGYTF	TGTGCCTGGAGTGTCAAGGGGGCGGGTAGAGCTGGCTACACCTTC	TRBD1	TRBJ1-2	TRBV30	few
CASSQDFTVAKNIQYF	TGTGCCAGCAGCCAAGATTTTACAGTAGCCAAAAACATTCAGTACTTC	NA	TRBJ2-4	TRBV3-1/TRBV3-2	few
CASSLANPTSEAFF	TGCGCCAGCAGCTTGGCCAACCCCACATCTGAAGCTTTCTTT	NA	TRBJ1-1	TRBV5-1	NA
CATGVGGNQETQYF	TGTGCCACCGGGGTCGGGGGAAATCAAGAGACCCAGTACTTC	NA	TRBJ2-5	TRBV15	NA
CATPPGQAYLNEKLFF	TGTGCCACCCCTCCGGGACAGGCTTATCTTAATGAAAAACTGTTTTTT	TRBD1	TRBJ1-4	TRBV24-1	few
CSVPPGQGTDTQYF	TGCAGCGTTCCGCCGGGACAGGGCACAGATACGCAGTATTTT	TRBD1	TRBJ2-3	TRBV29-1	few
CASRTLSGHQETQYF	TGTGCCAGCAGGACCCTTAGCGGACACCAAGAGACCCAGTACTTC	NA	TRBJ2-5	TRBV3-1/TRBV3-2	NA
CARSPGVEGTGAEAFF	TGTGCCAGAAGTCCGGGGGTGGAAGGGACAGGAGCTGAAGCTTTCTTT	NA	TRBJ1-1	TRBV7-5	once
CASSPGIAGDYEQYF	TGTGCCAGCTCACCGGGAATAGCGGGAGACTACGAGCAGTACTTC	TRBD2	TRBJ2-7	TRBV18	NA
CASSIDTTGMATQYF	TGTGCCAGTAGTATAGATACGACAGGGATGGCGACCCAGTACTTC	TRBD1	TRBJ2-5	TRBV19	NA
CACSGTGDTGELFF	TGTGCCTGCTCTGGGACAGGGGACACCGGGGAGCTGTTTTTT	TRBD1	TRBJ2-2	TRBV30	NA
CASSPPAGRNEQFF	TGTGCCAGCTCACCACCGGCGGGGCGCAATGAGCAGTTCTTC	NA	TRBJ2-1	TRBV18	NA
CASRLPTGNGYTF	TGTGCCAGCAGACTTCCTACAGGGAACGGCTACACCTTC	NA	TRBJ1-2	TRBV5-6	NA
CASSPRQRDSNYGYTF	TGTGCCAGCTCACCACGGCAAAGGGACTCTAACTATGGCTACACCTTC	NA	TRBJ1-2	TRBV18	NA
CAWQLGSYNEQFF	TGTGCCTGGCAACTAGGGAGCTACAATGAGCAGTTCTTC	NA	TRBJ2-1	TRBV30	once
CASRPRQGNQPQHF	TGTGCCAGCAGGCCCCGACAAGGCAATCAGCCCCAGCATTTT	NA	TRBJ1-5	TRBV2	NA
CASSPTGGGRETQYF	TGTGCCAGCAGCCCGACCGGCGGGGGGCGAGAGACCCAGTACTTC	TRBD2	TRBJ2-5	TRBV7-3	NA
CASSYPQATQETQYF	TGTGCCAGCAGCTATCCCCAAGCGACCCAAGAGACCCAGTACTTC	NA	TRBJ2-5	TRBV11-2	NA
CASSLLNQPQHF	TGTGCCAGCAGCCTATTGAATCAGCCCCAGCATTTT	NA	TRBJ1-5	TRBV3-1/TRBV3-2	NA
CASSLTGTANTEAFF	TGTGCCAGCAGCCTCACCGGGACAGCCAACACTGAAGCTTTCTTT	TRBD1	TRBJ1-1	TRBV3-1/TRBV3-2	once
CASSKARLLAGKETQYF	TGTGCCAGCAGCAAAGCGCGGCTCCTAGCGGGAAAAGAGACCCAGTACTTC	NA	TRBJ2-5	TRBV21-1	NA
CASGQDRGVGQPQHF	TGTGCTAGTGGCCAGGACAGGGGAGTCGGTCAGCCCCAGCATTTT	TRBD1	TRBJ1-5	TRBV12-5	NA
CASSWSRQSFYGYTF	TGTGCCAGCAGCTGGTCGAGACAGAGCTTCTATGGCTACACCTTC	NA	TRBJ1-2	TRBV7-9	NA
CSVLRTSGRMDTQYF	TGCAGCGTTCTGAGGACTAGCGGGAGAATGGATACGCAGTATTTT	TRBD2	TRBJ2-3	TRBV29-1	NA
CASSLGGSGESETQYF	TGTGCCAGCAGCTTAGGAGGATCGGGGGAAAGCGAGACCCAGTACTTC	NA	TRBJ2-5	TRBV7-2	NA
CAATSGGSRNQPQHF	TGTGCCGCTACTAGCGGGGGTTCTCGGAATCAGCCCCAGCATTTT	NA	TRBJ1-5	TRBV28	NA
CASSPRSVLRGEKLFF	TGTGCCAGCTCACCTCGATCGGTCCTCCGGGGTGAAAAACTGTTTTTT	NA	TRBJ1-4	TRBV18	NA
CASSYGTANYGYTF	TGTGCCAGCAGTTATGGGACAGCTAACTATGGCTACACCTTC	TRBD1	TRBJ1-2	TRBV6-2/TRBV6-3	NA
CAWSVRLAGEYEQYF	TGTGCCTGGAGTGTACGACTAGCGGGAGAGTACGAGCAGTACTTC	TRBD2	TRBJ2-7	TRBV30	NA
CASSSRLSRGETQYF	TGTGCCAGCAGTTCCAGACTTTCTAGGGGGGAGACCCAGTACTTC	NA	TRBJ2-5	TRBV28	NA
CASSQVPGITEAFF	TGTGCCAGCAGCCAAGTACCAGGGATCACTGAAGCTTTCTTT	NA	TRBJ1-1	TRBV14	once
CASTTRDSYGYTF	TGTGCCAGCACCACTAGGGACAGCTATGGCTACACCTTC	TRBD1	TRBJ1-2	TRBV12-3/TRBV12-4	NA